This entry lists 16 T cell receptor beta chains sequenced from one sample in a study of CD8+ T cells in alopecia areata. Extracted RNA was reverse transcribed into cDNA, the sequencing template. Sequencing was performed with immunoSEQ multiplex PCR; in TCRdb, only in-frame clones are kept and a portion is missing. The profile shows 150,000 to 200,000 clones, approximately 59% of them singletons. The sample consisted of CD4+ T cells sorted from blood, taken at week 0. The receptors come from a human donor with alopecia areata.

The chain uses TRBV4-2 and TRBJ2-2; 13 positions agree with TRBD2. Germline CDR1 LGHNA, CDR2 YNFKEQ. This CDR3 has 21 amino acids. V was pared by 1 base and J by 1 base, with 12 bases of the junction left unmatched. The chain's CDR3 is CASSQGGAPGLAGRNTGELFF. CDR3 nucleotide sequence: TGTGCCAGCAGCCAAGGAGGGGCGCCGGGACTAGCGGGGAGGAACACCGGGGAGCTGTTTTTT.

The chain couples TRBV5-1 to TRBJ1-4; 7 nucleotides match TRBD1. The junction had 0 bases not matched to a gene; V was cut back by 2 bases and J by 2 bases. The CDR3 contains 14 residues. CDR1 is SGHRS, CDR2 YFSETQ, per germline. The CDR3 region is CASSFRGTNEKLFF. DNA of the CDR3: TGCGCCAGCAGCTTCAGGGGGACTAATGAAAAACTGTTTTTT.

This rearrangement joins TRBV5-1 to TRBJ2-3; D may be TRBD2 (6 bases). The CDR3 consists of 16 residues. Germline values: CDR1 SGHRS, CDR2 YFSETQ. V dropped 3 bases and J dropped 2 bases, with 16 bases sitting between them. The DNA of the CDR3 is TGCGCCAGCAGCTCCGGGATAGCGGACCTCACAGATACGCAGTATTTT. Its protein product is CASSSGIADLTDTQYF.

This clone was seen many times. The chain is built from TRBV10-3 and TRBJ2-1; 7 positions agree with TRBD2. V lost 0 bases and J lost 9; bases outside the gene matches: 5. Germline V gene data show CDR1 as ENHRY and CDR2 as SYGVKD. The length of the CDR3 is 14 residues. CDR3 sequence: CAISESGREGEQFF. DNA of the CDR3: TGTGCCATCAGTGAGTCGGGCAGGGAGGGTGAGCAGTTCTTC.

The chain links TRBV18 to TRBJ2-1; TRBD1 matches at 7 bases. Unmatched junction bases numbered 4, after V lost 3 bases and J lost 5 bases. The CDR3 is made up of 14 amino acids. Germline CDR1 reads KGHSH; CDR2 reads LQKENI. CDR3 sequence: CASSPTGVDNEQFF. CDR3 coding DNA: TGTGCCAGCTCACCTACAGGGGTGGACAATGAGCAGTTCTTC.

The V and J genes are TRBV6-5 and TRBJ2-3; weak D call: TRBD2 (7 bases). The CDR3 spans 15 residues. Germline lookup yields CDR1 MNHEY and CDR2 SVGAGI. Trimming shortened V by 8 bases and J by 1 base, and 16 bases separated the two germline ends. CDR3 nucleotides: TGTGCCAGCTCATACGGGGGGCGTGGCACAGATACGCAGTATTTT. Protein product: CASSYGGRGTDTQYF.

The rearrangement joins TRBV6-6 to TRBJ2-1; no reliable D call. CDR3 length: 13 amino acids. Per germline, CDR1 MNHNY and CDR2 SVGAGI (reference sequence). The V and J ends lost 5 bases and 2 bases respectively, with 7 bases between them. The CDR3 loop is CASSPLTYNEQFF. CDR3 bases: TGTGCCAGCAGTCCCCTAACCTACAATGAGCAGTTCTTC.

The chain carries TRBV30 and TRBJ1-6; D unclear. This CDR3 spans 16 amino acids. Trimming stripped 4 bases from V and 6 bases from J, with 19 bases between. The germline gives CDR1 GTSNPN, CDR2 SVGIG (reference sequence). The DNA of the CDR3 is TGTGCCTGGACGACCGGACTGACACCGAGTAATTCACCCCTCCACTTT. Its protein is CAWTTGLTPSNSPLHF.

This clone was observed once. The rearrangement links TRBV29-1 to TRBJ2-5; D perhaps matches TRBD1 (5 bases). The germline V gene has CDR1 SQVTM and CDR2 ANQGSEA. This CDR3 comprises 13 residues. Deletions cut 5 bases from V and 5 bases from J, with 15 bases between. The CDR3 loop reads CSVWGRVGETQYF. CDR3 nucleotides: TGCAGCGTTTGGGGCAGGGTCGGGGAGACCCAGTACTTC.

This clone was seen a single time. The CDR3 DNA reads TGCGCCAGCAGCCCAGACAGTTATCAGCCCCAGCATTTT. Protein product: CASSPDSYQPQHF. J is TRBJ1-5 and V is TRBV5-1; D is possibly TRBD1 (5 bases). In germline, CDR1 is SGHRS, CDR2 YFSETQ. The length of the CDR3 is 13 residues. Trimming removed 4 bases from V and 5 bases from J, with 10 bases in between. The entire variable domain, with the rest obtained from reference TRBV5-1 and TRBJ1-5, is as follows: KAGVTQTPRYLIKTRGQQVTLSCSPISGHRSVSWYQQTPGQGLQFLFEYFSETQRNKGNFPGRFSGRQFSNSRSEMNVSTLELGDSALYLCASSPDSYQPQHFGDGTRLSIL.

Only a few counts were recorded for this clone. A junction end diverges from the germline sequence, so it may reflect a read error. The DNA of the CDR3 is TGCGCCAGCAGGTTGGAGCTAGCGGGGGAAGGTACGCAGTATTTT. Protein sequence: CASRLELAGEGTQYF. The chain couples TRBV5-1 to TRBJ2-3; 10 bases are shared with TRBD2. The germline gives CDR1 SGHRS, CDR2 YFSETQ. CDR3 size: 15 residues.

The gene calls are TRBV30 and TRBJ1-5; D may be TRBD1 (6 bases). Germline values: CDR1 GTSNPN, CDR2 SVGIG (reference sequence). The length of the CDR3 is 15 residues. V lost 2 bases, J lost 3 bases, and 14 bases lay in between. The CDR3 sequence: CAWSPGQNPNQPQHF. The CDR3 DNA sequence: TGTGCCTGGAGTCCCGGACAGAATCCCAATCAGCCCCAGCATTTT.

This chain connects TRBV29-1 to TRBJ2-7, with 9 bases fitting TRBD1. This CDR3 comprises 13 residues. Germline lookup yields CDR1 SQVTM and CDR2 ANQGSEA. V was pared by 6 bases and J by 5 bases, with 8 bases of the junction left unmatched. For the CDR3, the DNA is TGCAGCGTAAGACAGGGGGTAGAGAACGAGCAGTACTTC. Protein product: CSVRQGVENEQYF.

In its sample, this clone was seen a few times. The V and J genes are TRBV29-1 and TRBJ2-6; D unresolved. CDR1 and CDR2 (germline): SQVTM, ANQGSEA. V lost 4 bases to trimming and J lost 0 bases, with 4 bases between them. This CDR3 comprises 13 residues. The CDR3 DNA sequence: TGCAGCGTTGTTCCCTCTGGGGCCAACGTCCTGACTTTC. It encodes CSVVPSGANVLTF.

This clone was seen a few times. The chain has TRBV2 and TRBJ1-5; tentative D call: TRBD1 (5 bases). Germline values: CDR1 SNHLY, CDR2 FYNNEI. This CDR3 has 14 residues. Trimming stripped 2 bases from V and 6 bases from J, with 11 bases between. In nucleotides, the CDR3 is TGTGCCAGCAGTGAACAGGGAGGAATTCAGCCCCAGCATTTT. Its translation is CASSEQGGIQPQHF.

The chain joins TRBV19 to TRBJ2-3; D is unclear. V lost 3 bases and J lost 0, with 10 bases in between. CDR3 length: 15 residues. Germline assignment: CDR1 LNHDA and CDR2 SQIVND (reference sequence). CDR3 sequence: CASSIGAASTDTQYF. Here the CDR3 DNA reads TGTGCCAGTAGTATTGGTGCGGCCAGCACAGATACGCAGTATTTT. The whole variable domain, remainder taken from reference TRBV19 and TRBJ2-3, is DGGITQSPKYLFRKEGQNVTLSCEQNLNHDAMYWYRQDPGQGLRLIYYSQIVNDFQKGDIAEGYSVSREKKESFPLTVTSAQKNPTAFYLCASSIGAASTDTQYFGPGTRLTVL.